This is a list of T cell receptor beta chains from one sample in a study of blood T cell repertoires in COVID-19. The method was immunoSEQ multiplex PCR; TCRdb's version includes in-frame clones alone and lacks a portion of them. Among roughly 67,000 clones listed, roughly 80% were seen once. The source material was peripheral blood. These receptor sequences come from a human donor in a cohort sampled during active COVID-19. The CDR3 runs from the conserved cysteine through the conserved F or W. The order of the fields is clone size, J gene, V gene, D gene, CDR3 DNA, CDR3 protein. D genes are given only for firm matches. Clone size is stated in some rows and not others, as once, few, many or a class when expanded.

NA,TRBJ2-7,TRBV2,NA,TGTGCCAGCAAGGTTTCCGGGTCCTCCTACGAGCAGTACTTC,CASKVSGSSYEQYF
NA,TRBJ1-1,TRBV7-2,NA,TGTGCCAGCAGCGCTGACAGAGTGAACACTGAAGCTTTCTTT,CASSADRVNTEAFF
NA,TRBJ2-1,TRBV5-1,NA,TGCGCCAGCAGCTCACCGGGATCGGACAATGAGCAGTTCTTC,CASSSPGSDNEQFF
few,TRBJ2-1,TRBV24-1,NA,TGTGCCACCAGTGTAGGTAGCGGATGGGTCAATGAGCAGTTCTTC,CATSVGSGWVNEQFF
few,TRBJ2-7,TRBV5-4,TRBD2,TGTGCCAGCAGTCTCGGGGCGGGAGTCTACGAGCAGTACTTC,CASSLGAGVYEQYF
NA,TRBJ2-7,TRBV7-9,NA,TGTGCCAGCAGCTTAGGCGTTGTAGCCTACGAGCAGTACTTC,CASSLGVVAYEQYF
NA,TRBJ2-7,TRBV10-3,NA,TGTGCCATCAGTGAGCCCCGAGGAGGGGCCTACGAGCAGTACTTC,CAISEPRGGAYEQYF
NA,TRBJ2-1,TRBV19,TRBD1,TGTGCCAGTAGTACCGCCAAGGGGGCCCACTACAATGAGCAGTTCTTC,CASSTAKGAHYNEQFF
NA,TRBJ1-1,TRBV5-1,TRBD1,TGCGCCAGCAGCTTGTTAGGCCCCGGGACAGCAAACACTGAAGCTTTCTTT,CASSLLGPGTANTEAFF
NA,TRBJ2-5,TRBV20-1,NA,TGCAGTGCCGCGCTACGCCCGACCCAGTACTTC,CSAALRPTQYF
NA,TRBJ1-5,TRBV28,TRBD1,TGTGCCAGTGAGGCGGGACAGGGTAGCAATCAGCCCCAGCATTTT,CASEAGQGSNQPQHF
NA,TRBJ1-2,TRBV3-1/TRBV3-2,NA,TGTGCCAGCAGCCAAGATGTACAGAACTATGGCTACACCTTC,CASSQDVQNYGYTF
NA,TRBJ2-2,TRBV19,NA,TGTGCCAGTAGTATCAGTTCCGGGGAGCTGTTTTTT,CASSISSGELFF
NA,TRBJ2-3,TRBV19,TRBD2,TGTGCCAGTAGGTTAGCGGGAGGCCTCCCAGATACGCAGTATTTT,CASRLAGGLPDTQYF
NA,TRBJ2-5,TRBV5-4,TRBD1,TGTGCCAGCAGCTTGGGAGGGGGCGGTGAAGAGACCCAGTACTTC,CASSLGGGGEETQYF
NA,TRBJ2-1,TRBV29-1,NA,TGCAGCGTTGTCTTCACGGGATCTAATACATACAATGAGCAGTTCTTC,CSVVFTGSNTYNEQFF
NA,TRBJ2-5,TRBV30,TRBD2,TGTGCCTGGAGTCGTGGAGCGGGGTCGGGGGAGACCCAGTACTTC,CAWSRGAGSGETQYF
few,TRBJ2-7,TRBV28,NA,TGTGCCAGCAGTTTATTAGGACAGTGGTACGAGCAGTACTTC,CASSLLGQWYEQYF
NA,TRBJ2-1,TRBV24-1,TRBD2,TGTGCCACCAGTGATTTCCCCCATCTAGCGGGAGCATCTGGTGAGCAGTTCTTC,CATSDFPHLAGASGEQFF
NA,TRBJ2-3,TRBV4-3,NA,TGCGCCAGCAGCCAGTCTTCTATTAAGGGGGTGCAGTATTTT,CASSQSSIKGVQYF
NA,TRBJ2-3,TRBV5-1,TRBD2,TGCGCCAGCAGCTTGGAGGGACTAGCGGGGTCCCGCACAGATACGCAGTATTTT,CASSLEGLAGSRTDTQYF
NA,TRBJ2-5,TRBV5-6,TRBD2,TGTGCCAGCAACTTCGACCTCGGGGGGGCAGCGGAGACCCAGTACTTC,CASNFDLGGAAETQYF
medium-sized,TRBJ1-2,TRBV6-1,NA,TGTGCCAGCAGTGAATGGCAGGGTAATGGCTACACCTTC,CASSEWQGNGYTF
NA,TRBJ2-5,TRBV11-2,TRBD2,TGTGCCAGCAGCTTAGATGGGACTACGCAAGAGACCCAGTACTTC,CASSLDGTTQETQYF
NA,TRBJ1-6,TRBV5-1,NA,TGCGCCAGCAGCTTGGTTTCGCCGGGAAGGGATTCACCCCTCCACTTT,CASSLVSPGRDSPLHF
NA,TRBJ2-7,TRBV19,TRBD1,TGTGCCAGTAGTCTGGGACAGTGGTCCTACGAGCAGTACTTC,CASSLGQWSYEQYF
NA,TRBJ1-2,TRBV3-1/TRBV3-2,TRBD1,TGTGCCAGCAGCCCGGGGGGGGACAGGGGACTTTCCGGCTACACCTTC,CASSPGGDRGLSGYTF
NA,TRBJ1-5,TRBV28,TRBD1,TGTGCCAGCAGTTTTGAGACAGGGCTTGGTCAGCCCCAGCATTTT,CASSFETGLGQPQHF
NA,TRBJ2-7,TRBV7-2,TRBD1,TGTGCCAGCAGCTTAGTCCCAACGGGACAGGGTCCGTACGAGCAGTACTTC,CASSLVPTGQGPYEQYF
NA,TRBJ1-1,TRBV13,NA,TGTGCCAGCAGCTTAACAGTAAACACTGAAGCTTTCTTT,CASSLTVNTEAFF
NA,TRBJ1-1,TRBV27,TRBD1,TGTGCCAGCAGTCCGACGAACAGGGGAGAGAACACTGAAGCTTTCTTT,CASSPTNRGENTEAFF
NA,TRBJ2-2,TRBV28,TRBD1,TGTGCCAGCAGGTCCGACAGGGGCCCCAACACCGGGGAGCTGTTTTTT,CASRSDRGPNTGELFF
once,TRBJ1-4,TRBV4-1,NA,TGCGCCAGCAGCCAAATTTTGACAGGAGTTGCAACTAATGAAAAACTGTTTTTT,CASSQILTGVATNEKLFF
many,TRBJ1-2,TRBV28,TRBD1,TGTGCCAGCAGGGAAGGACAGGTTAACTATGGCTACACCTTC,CASREGQVNYGYTF
NA,TRBJ2-7,TRBV18,TRBD2,TGTGCCAGCTCACCACGAAGCGGGGGAACCTACGAGCAGTACTTC,CASSPRSGGTYEQYF
NA,TRBJ1-2,TRBV3-1/TRBV3-2,TRBD1,TGTGCCAGCAGCCAAGGACAGGGTCGCGGCTACACCTTC,CASSQGQGRGYTF
NA,TRBJ2-2,TRBV6-2/TRBV6-3,TRBD1,TGTGCCAGCAGTTCCACGGACAGGGGGCGGACCGGGGAGCTGTTTTTT,CASSSTDRGRTGELFF
NA,TRBJ2-6,TRBV4-1,NA,TGCGCCAGCAGCCAAGATACGGGGTCTGGGGCCAACGTCCTGACTTTC,CASSQDTGSGANVLTF
NA,TRBJ2-2,TRBV6-2/TRBV6-3,NA,TGTGCCAGCAGTTACGGGGCAGGACTAAACACCGGGGAGCTGTTTTTT,CASSYGAGLNTGELFF
NA,TRBJ2-5,TRBV11-3,TRBD2,TGTGCCAGCAGCCCTGGACTAGCGGGAGTTCGAGAGACCCAGTACTTC,CASSPGLAGVRETQYF
NA,TRBJ2-1,TRBV7-9,NA,TGTGCCAGCAGCTTAGCAACTAGCTACAATGAGCAGTTCTTC,CASSLATSYNEQFF
NA,TRBJ2-3,TRBV29-1,TRBD2,TGCAGCGCAACAACTAGCGGGAGTAAGGATACGCAGTATTTT,CSATTSGSKDTQYF
NA,TRBJ2-2,TRBV7-2,NA,TGTGCCAGCAGACAGGGACAGAACACCGGGGAGCTGTTTTTT,CASRQGQNTGELFF
NA,TRBJ2-5,TRBV28,NA,TGTGCCAGCAGTTTATCTACAGATCAAGAGACCCAGTACTTC,CASSLSTDQETQYF
NA,TRBJ2-1,TRBV18,NA,TGTGCCAGCTCACCACGGGGAGTTGAGCAGTTCTTC,CASSPRGVEQFF
NA,TRBJ2-5,TRBV7-2,NA,TGTGCCAGCAGCCTGGGCTCGGCAGGGGAGACCCAGTACTTC,CASSLGSAGETQYF
NA,TRBJ1-2,TRBV12-3/TRBV12-4,NA,TGTGCCAGCAGCAACCGGGAGAATGGCTACACCTTC,CASSNRENGYTF
NA,TRBJ2-7,TRBV4-2,NA,TGTGCCAGCAGCCAAGCCAGCGAAAACTACGAGCAGTACTTC,CASSQASENYEQYF
NA,TRBJ2-7,TRBV5-4,TRBD1,TGTGCCAGCAGCTTGGAGGGACAGATCTCCTACGAGCAGTACTTC,CASSLEGQISYEQYF
NA,TRBJ2-3,TRBV9,NA,TGTGCCAGCAGCCCTACGCGGGGGCCCACAGATACGCAGTATTTT,CASSPTRGPTDTQYF
NA,TRBJ2-7,TRBV6-2/TRBV6-3,NA,TGTGCCAGCAGTTCGGTCGACGAGCAGTACTTC,CASSSVDEQYF
NA,TRBJ1-1,TRBV4-3,NA,TGCGCCAGCAGCCAAGAAGGCAGGGCGATGGGGACTGAAGCTTTCTTT,CASSQEGRAMGTEAFF